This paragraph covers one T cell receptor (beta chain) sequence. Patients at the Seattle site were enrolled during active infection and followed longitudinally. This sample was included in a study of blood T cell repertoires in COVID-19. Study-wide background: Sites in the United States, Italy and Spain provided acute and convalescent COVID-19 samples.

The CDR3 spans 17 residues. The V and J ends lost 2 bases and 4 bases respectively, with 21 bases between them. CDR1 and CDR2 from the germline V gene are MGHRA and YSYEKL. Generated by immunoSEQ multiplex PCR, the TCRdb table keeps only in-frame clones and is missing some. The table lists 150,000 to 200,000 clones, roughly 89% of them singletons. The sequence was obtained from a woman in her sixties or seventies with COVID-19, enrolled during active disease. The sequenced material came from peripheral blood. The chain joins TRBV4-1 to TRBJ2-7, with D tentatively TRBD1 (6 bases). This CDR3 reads CASSQSEELRQAYEQYF. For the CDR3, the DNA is TGCGCCAGCAGCCAATCTGAAGAGTTGAGACAGGCGTACGAGCAGTACTTC.